This T cell receptor beta chain originates from a study of shared clonotypes between healthy human individuals. Study background: Samples came from a couple of female and a few male donors aged 18 to 49. Per donor, three plates held CD4 naive cells, three held CD4 memory, two held CD8 naive and one held CD8 memory. Overall study results and limits: Naive subsets tended to show greater estimated richness than memory subsets.

TCRdb's copy holds only in-frame clones and misses some; the assay was immunoSEQ multiplex PCR. The sample contains some 1.4 million clones, around 95% of which appear only once. As concerns this clone: Its specificity is unknown.

There are 15 residues in the CDR3. Germline CDR1 is LGHNA and CDR2 is YSLEER. Trimming shortened V by 1 base and J by 2 bases, and 9 bases separated the two germline ends. The sequencing sample was made of naive CD4+ T cells sorted from blood. Documented subset: CD45RA+ positively selected. This TCR was sampled from a man aged 25-45 years in good health. The rearrangement joins TRBV4-3 to TRBJ1-3; no firm D call. The CDR3 DNA reads TGCGCCAGCAGCCAAGCGATTGGGGCTGGAAACACCATATATTTT. This codes for CASSQAIGAGNTIYF.